A selection of T cell receptor beta chains follows, all from one sample in a study of OX40 agonist ivuxolimab in advanced cancers. Generated by immunoSEQ multiplex PCR, the TCRdb table keeps only in-frame clones and is missing some. The table records about 79,000 clones, 91% of them present only once. The sequencing used CD4+ or CD8+ T cells sorted from blood, collected in a trial of the OX40 agonist ivuxolimab. The receptor set was obtained from an adult with an advanced solid tumor such as melanoma, head and neck, liver or kidney cancer. CDR3s include the opening cysteine and the closing phenylalanine or tryptophan. The D gene is left open where the match is weak. Clone sizes are given selectively: once, few, many, or a class where the clone is expanded.

v_gene	d_gene	j_gene	abundance	CDR3aa	CDR3nt
TRBV2	-	TRBJ2-7	-	CASSERSQAPRNEQYF	TGTGCCAGCAGTGAAAGAAGCCAGGCCCCGCGAAACGAGCAGTACTTC
TRBV15	-	TRBJ2-6	-	CATSRKWVSGANVLTF	TGTGCCACCAGCAGGAAGTGGGTTTCTGGGGCCAACGTCCTGACTTTC
TRBV5-1	-	TRBJ1-2	-	CASSSQGYYGYTF	TGCGCCAGCAGCTCTCAGGGTTACTATGGCTACACCTTC
TRBV5-1	-	TRBJ1-2	few	CASSLDGQGGYTF	TGCGCCAGCAGCTTGGACGGGCAGGGCGGCTACACCTTC
TRBV18	-	TRBJ2-7	-	CASSSGGAYEQYF	TGTGCCAGCTCGTCGGGGGGCGCCTACGAGCAGTACTTC
TRBV7-8	TRBD2	TRBJ2-7	-	CASSQLAGALNEQYF	TGTGCCAGCAGCCAATTAGCGGGAGCCTTAAACGAGCAGTACTTC
TRBV28	-	TRBJ2-1	-	CASSRYNEQFF	TGTGCCAGCAGCCGATACAATGAGCAGTTCTTC
TRBV7-7	-	TRBJ2-5	-	CASSLGAGSTTETQYF	TGTGCTAGCAGCTTAGGGGCCGGGTCTACCACCGAGACCCAGTACTTC
TRBV27	TRBD2	TRBJ2-7	-	CASSLKASGNYEQYF	TGTGCCAGCAGTTTAAAGGCTAGCGGGAACTACGAGCAGTACTTC
TRBV5-4	-	TRBJ2-7	-	CASAKEPVGDYEQYF	TGTGCCAGCGCCAAAGAACCTGTGGGGGACTACGAGCAGTACTTC
TRBV27	-	TRBJ2-2	-	CASSGADGGYLDYSGELFF	TGTGCCAGCAGTGGCGCTGACGGGGGTTACCTAGACTACTCCGGGGAGCTGTTTTTT
TRBV19	-	TRBJ2-3	-	CASSSLVGQLGTDTQYF	TGTGCCAGTAGCAGTCTAGTCGGACAGTTAGGGACAGATACGCAGTATTTT
TRBV10-2	-	TRBJ1-3	-	CASSGDPGNTIYF	TGCGCCAGCAGCGGGGATCCAGGAAACACCATATATTTT
TRBV2	TRBD1	TRBJ1-1	-	CATKGAPNTEAFF	TGTGCCACCAAGGGGGCGCCGAACACTGAAGCTTTCTTT
TRBV7-9	-	TRBJ2-1	-	CASSLLRDPPQEQFF	TGTGCCAGCAGCTTACTCCGGGACCCTCCACAGGAGCAGTTCTTC